One sample yielded the 30 T cell receptor beta chains listed below, sequenced in a study of cytomegalovirus exposure and HLA in healthy donors. The study ran its PCR with 60 Vbeta and 13 Jbeta primers. The assay was immunoSEQ multiplex PCR, and TCRdb's table has in-frame clones only and misses some. This table has approximately 150,000 clones, about three quarters appearing once. The sample consisted of PBMCs. Receptor source: a female donor in good health and CMV-seronegative.

V is TRBV7-3 and J is TRBJ2-1; TRBD2 matches at 7 bases. Germline V gene sequence: CDR1 SGHTA, CDR2 FQGTGA. This CDR3 has 15 residues. V lost 0 bases to trimming and J lost 2 bases; unmatched junction nucleotides: 1. This CDR3 is CASSLTGGTYNEQFF. The CDR3 nucleotides are TGTGCCAGCAGCTTAACGGGAGGGACCTACAATGAGCAGTTCTTC.

This clone was recorded a few times. The chain links TRBV9 to TRBJ2-3; 11 bases are a match to TRBD2. Germline V gene lookup returns CDR1 SGDLS and CDR2 YYNGEE. The CDR3 is 18 residues long. With 3 bases clipped from V and 5 bases from J, the junction kept 14 bases outside the gene matches. The CDR3 region has the DNA TGTGCCAGCAGCGCGAGAAAAACGACTAGCGGGATTGTAGATACGCAGTATTTT. It codes for CASSARKTTSGIVDTQYF.

The rearrangement uses TRBV6-6 and TRBJ2-2, with 8 bases that match TRBD2. This CDR3 is 15 amino acids long. V lost 7 bases and J lost 4; bases outside the gene matches: 8. Germline assignment: CDR1 MNHNY and CDR2 SVGAGI (reference sequence). CDR3 DNA: TGTGCCAGCAATCCTCGGGAGGGTCTCACCGGGGAGCTGTTTTTT. Protein product: CASNPREGLTGELFF.

This chain uses TRBV27 with TRBJ2-5; 7 bases match TRBD1. CDR1 and CDR2 (germline): MNHEY, SMNVEV (reference sequence). This CDR3 region has 14 residues. J gave up 5 bases and V 5 bases, and 8 bases lay outside the gene matches. The CDR3 DNA reads as TGTGCCAGCAGTGGCCTAGGGGGCGCGGAGACCCAGTACTTC. Its translation is CASSGLGGAETQYF.

In this sample, this clone turned up a few times. This chain joins TRBV30 and TRBJ1-1; 7 nucleotides match TRBD1. Germline V lookup: CDR1 GTSNPN, CDR2 SVGIG (reference sequence). The CDR3 length is 17 residues. V was clipped by 2 bases and J by 2 bases; unmatched bases: 14. The CDR3 DNA reads as TGTGCCTGGAGTCAAAGGGGGCTGGTCCGAAGCAACACTGAAGCTTTCTTT. Translated, it gives CAWSQRGLVRSNTEAFF.

This clone has more than one count but fewer than ten. The chain employs TRBV25-1 and TRBJ1-3; 7 nucleotides align to TRBD1. CDR1 is MGHDK and CDR2 is SYGVNS in the germline V gene. With 4 bases clipped from V and 1 base from J, the junction kept 10 bases outside the gene matches. This CDR3 contains 17 residues. CDR3 nucleotides: TGTGCCAGCAGTGGCCAGACAGGGATTGGATCTGGAAACACCATATATTTT. Protein: CASSGQTGIGSGNTIYF.

J is TRBJ2-1 and V is TRBV28, with D unclear. Trimming took off 7 bases at V and 4 bases at J, with 17 bases between the two ends. The CDR3 sequence is 15 residues long. The germline gives CDR1 MDHEN, CDR2 SYDVKM. In nucleotides, the CDR3 is TGTGCCAGCACGGCCATCATTAGCTCATACAATGAGCAGTTCTTC. Residues: CASTAIISSYNEQFF.

This clone was counted between two and nine times. The rearrangement uses TRBV5-4 and TRBJ2-2; perhaps TRBD1 as D (6 bases). Trimming cost V 4 bases and J 4 bases, with 17 bases left between them. CDR1 is SGHNT and CDR2 is YYREEE in the germline V gene (reference sequence). This CDR3 has 16 residues. CDR3 loop: CASSPTGKQSTGELFF. The DNA of the CDR3 is TGTGCCAGCAGCCCTACAGGGAAGCAGAGCACCGGGGAGCTGTTTTTT.

The V gene is TRBV30, the J gene TRBJ1-3; TRBD1 matches at 7 bases. Germline lookup yields CDR1 GTSNPN and CDR2 SVGIG (reference sequence). V lost 2 bases to trimming and J lost 3 bases; unmatched junction nucleotides: 7. The CDR3 length is 15 residues. The CDR3 loop reads CAWSQQGSGGNTIYF. The DNA for the CDR3 is TGTGCCTGGAGTCAACAGGGGAGTGGTGGAAACACCATATATTTT.

Here the CDR3 reads CASSSAAGEGETQYF. The DNA of the CDR3 is TGTGCCAGCAGTTCGGCGGCGGGAGAAGGGGAGACCCAGTACTTC. J is TRBJ2-5 and V is TRBV6-1; 7 nucleotides line up with TRBD2. Trimming cost V 5 bases and J 5 bases; bases outside gene matches: 11. CDR3 size: 15 residues. The germline CDR1 and CDR2 sequences are MNHNS and SASEGT.

The rearrangement uses TRBV6-1 and TRBJ2-1, with D possibly matching TRBD1 (5 bases). This CDR3 has 19 amino acids. With 2 bases removed from V and 4 bases from J, the gap between germline ends came to 24 bases. CDR1 MNHNS and CDR2 SASEGT come from the germline V gene. The DNA for the CDR3 is TGTGCCAGCAGTGAATCACCTGCCGGACGTGGGGCACTATACAATGAGCAGTTCTTC. It codes for CASSESPAGRGALYNEQFF.

The V call is TRBV30, the J call TRBJ1-1; a weak D match, TRBD1 (5 bases). CDR3 length equals 13 residues. Germline V gene data show CDR1 as GTSNPN and CDR2 as SVGIG (reference sequence). Deletions cut 2 bases from V and 4 bases from J, with 11 bases between. The CDR3 reads CAWSLGGSTEAFF. In DNA, the CDR3 is TGTGCCTGGAGTCTGGGGGGGAGCACTGAAGCTTTCTTT.

The rearrangement uses TRBV5-6 and TRBJ2-2, with 12 bases identical to TRBD2. J was trimmed by 7 bases and V by 4 bases; bases with no gene match: 14. Germline lookup yields CDR1 SGHDT and CDR2 YYEEEE. The CDR3 loop spans 18 amino acids. The CDR3 region is CASSLPNLAGGHVGELFF. The CDR3 nucleotides read TGTGCCAGCAGCCTCCCCAACCTAGCGGGGGGGCATGTCGGGGAGCTGTTTTTT.

This clone was found a few times. V usage is TRBV9 and J usage is TRBJ1-2; D may be TRBD1 (6 bases). The V gene lost 7 bases and the J gene lost 3 bases, with 19 bases spanning the gap. Germline V gene sequence: CDR1 SGDLS, CDR2 YYNGEE. The CDR3 extends over 15 amino acids. CDR3 DNA sequence: TGTGCCAGCGTCGGAGAGGGACAAGAGTACTATGGCTACACCTTC. Its protein is CASVGEGQEYYGYTF. Full variable domain (outside the CDR3, taken from reference TRBV9 and TRBJ1-2): DSGVTQTPKHLITATGQRVTLRCSPRSGDLSVYWYQQSLDQGLQFLIQYYNGEERAKGNILERFSAQQFPDLHSELNLSSLELGDSALYFCASVGEGQEYYGYTFGSGTRLTVV.

The genes are TRBV28 and TRBJ2-7, with 11 bases identical to TRBD1. This CDR3 has 14 residues. Losses at the gene ends were 6 bases for V and 5 bases for J; bases not matched to a gene: 6. Germline CDR1 reads MDHEN; CDR2 reads SYDVKM. The CDR3 region is CASSPWDRGDEQYF. The CDR3 coding sequence is TGTGCCAGCAGCCCTTGGGACAGGGGGGACGAGCAGTACTTC.

The CDR3 bases are TGTGCCAGCAGTTTGCCCACACGGGCTGAAGCTTTCTTT. This encodes CASSLPTRAEAFF. The V and J genes are TRBV28 and TRBJ1-1; no reliable D call. The CDR3 is made up of 13 amino acids. The V gene's germline CDR1 is MDHEN and CDR2 SYDVKM. V was clipped by 3 bases and J by 6 bases, with 11 bases between them.

A word on this clone: Other DNA sequences in the same sample also yield this CDR3. This rearrangement joins TRBV6-5 to TRBJ2-2; D is possibly TRBD2 (5 bases). The CDR3 sequence is 14 residues long. V dropped 3 bases and J dropped 3 bases, with 8 bases sitting between them. Per the germline V gene, CDR1 is MNHEY and CDR2 is SVGAGI. The CDR3 DNA is TGTGCCAGCAGTTATAGGCGGGACACCGGGGAGCTGTTTTTT. This encodes CASSYRRDTGELFF.

J is TRBJ1-1 and V is TRBV6-6; the D is unclear. Trimming removed 8 bases from V and 1 base from J, with 5 bases in between. Germline V gene sequence: CDR1 MNHNY, CDR2 SVGAGI (reference sequence). The CDR3 consists of 11 residues. CDR3 sequence: CASAGNTEAFF. DNA of the CDR3: TGTGCCAGCGCAGGGAACACTGAAGCTTTCTTT.

The rearrangement links TRBV5-1 to TRBJ1-1; tentatively, D is TRBD1 (5 bases). CDR1 is SGHRS and CDR2 is YFSETQ in the germline V gene. The CDR3 length is 16 residues. V was trimmed by 1 base and J by 1 base, leaving 14 bases between them. CDR3 DNA sequence: TGCGCCAGCAGCTTGCCCGGGGGGACGGGGAACACTGAAGCTTTCTTT. This gives the protein CASSLPGGTGNTEAFF.

The chain couples TRBV29-1 to TRBJ2-3; D not certain. The germline V and J ends were trimmed by 2 bases and 2 bases, with 5 bases remaining between them. This CDR3 spans 12 amino acids. Germline V gene data show CDR1 as SQVTM and CDR2 as ANQGSEA. The CDR3 DNA is TGCAGCGTTGAACTAACCACAGATACGCAGTATTTT. Protein sequence: CSVELTTDTQYF.

The genes are TRBV6-5 and TRBJ1-1; tentatively, D is TRBD1 (5 bases). Germline-derived CDR1 and CDR2 are MNHEY and SVGAGI. V was pared by 6 bases and J by 5 bases, with 10 bases between. CDR3 size: 12 residues. The CDR3 loop reads CASSPGQTEAFF. Here the CDR3 DNA reads TGTGCCAGCAGCCCTGGACAAACTGAAGCTTTCTTT.

The rearrangement links TRBV18 to TRBJ2-2; the D gene is possibly TRBD1 (6 bases). V was cut by 4 bases and J by 1 base, with 16 bases left in between. There are 17 residues in the CDR3. From germline, CDR1 is KGHSH and CDR2 LQKENI. CDR3 sequence: CASSRQPPGQNTGELFF. The DNA of the CDR3 is TGTGCCAGCTCACGACAACCTCCGGGACAGAACACCGGGGAGCTGTTTTTT.

The J gene is TRBJ2-1, the V gene TRBV28; 7 bases agree with TRBD2. The V segment lost 6 bases and the J segment 9 bases; nucleotides outside the gene matches: 5. The CDR3 runs to 12 residues. The V gene's germline CDR1 is MDHEN and CDR2 SYDVKM. DNA of the CDR3: TGTGCCAGCAGCTTGGGAGGGGCTGAGCAGTTCTTC. Translating it yields CASSLGGAEQFF.

The genes are TRBV7-2 and TRBJ2-3; 7 nucleotides match TRBD1. Germline CDR1 reads SGHTA; CDR2 reads FQGNSA. The CDR3 totals 16 residues. The V segment lost 2 bases and the J segment 3 bases; nucleotides outside the gene matches: 8. This chain's CDR3 is CASSLQGQTLTDTQYF. The DNA of the CDR3 is TGTGCCAGCAGCTTACAGGGACAGACTCTAACAGATACGCAGTATTTT.

The V gene is TRBV7-3, the J gene TRBJ2-4; D may be TRBD2 (6 bases). The germline V and J ends were trimmed by 5 bases and 8 bases, with 19 bases remaining between them. Germline V gene data show CDR1 as SGHTA and CDR2 as FQGTGA. The CDR3 totals 15 residues. CDR3 sequence reads: CASSRASGEGYIQYF. The CDR3 nucleotides read TGTGCCAGCAGCCGCGCGTCGGGAGAAGGATACATTCAGTACTTC.

This clone was seen a few times. V and J are TRBV9 and TRBJ2-1; 10 nucleotides match TRBD2. The CDR3 length is 15 residues. Germline V gene data show CDR1 as SGDLS and CDR2 as YYNGEE. With 2 bases clipped from V and 6 bases from J, the junction kept 5 bases outside the gene matches. The CDR3 loop reads CASSVSSGSGNEQFF. The CDR3 DNA reads TGTGCCAGCAGCGTCTCTAGCGGGAGTGGCAATGAGCAGTTCTTC.

The CDR3 loop reads CASSPGQGTGETQYF. As DNA, the CDR3 is TGTGCCAGCAGCCCAGGACAGGGCACAGGAGAGACCCAGTACTTC. The rearrangement uses TRBV7-6 and TRBJ2-5, with TRBD1 matching over 8 bases. The CDR3 extends over 15 amino acids. CDR1 and CDR2 (germline): SGHVS, FNYEAQ. The V and J ends lost 5 bases and 4 bases, in that order; junction bases with no gene match: 9.

The sample holds a few counts of this clone. The identical CDR3 is also encoded by other nucleotide sequences in the sample. The chain joins TRBV4-2 to TRBJ2-7; TRBD2 matches 7 bases. V gave up 1 base and J gave up 2 bases; unmatched junction bases: 5. The CDR3 is 15 residues long. Germline CDR1 LGHNA, CDR2 YNFKEQ. CDR3 in amino acids: CASSQGLGTTYEQYF. In DNA form, the CDR3 reads TGTGCCAGCAGCCAAGGATTAGGGACTACCTACGAGCAGTACTTC.

This clone was seen a handful of times. The chain combines TRBV4-1 with TRBJ2-2; 8 nucleotides align to TRBD2. The germline CDR1 and CDR2 sequences are MGHRA and YSYEKL. V was pared by 1 base and J by 7 bases, with 5 bases of the junction left unmatched. The CDR3 consists of 15 residues. The CDR3 DNA follows: TGCGCCAGCAGCCAAGCGGGGGGGCGCGTCGGGGAGCTGTTTTTT. Translating it yields CASSQAGGRVGELFF.

The chain couples TRBV2 to TRBJ2-6; the D is unclear. The CDR3 is 17 amino acids. Germline V gene data show CDR1 as SNHLY and CDR2 as FYNNEI. Trimming took 6 bases from V and 7 from J, leaving 22 bases between them. CDR3 sequence (DNA): TGTGCCAGCAGCCTCTACCTTACGCGCGTCGCCGCCAACGTCCTGACTTTC. Amino acid sequence: CASSLYLTRVAANVLTF.